The entry below describes one TCR beta chain. What it binds is not known. There are 14 residues in the CDR3. CDR1 and CDR2 from the germline V gene are MNHEY and SMNVEV (reference sequence). V gave up 7 bases and J gave up 5 bases; unmatched junction bases: 7. This record belongs to a study of OX40 agonist ivuxolimab in advanced cancers. On the study more broadly: Prior checkpoint blockade (anti-PD-1, anti-PD-L1 or anti-CTLA-4) was permitted; 35% to 50% had it. Study observations and caveats: Both blood CD4+ and CD8+ T cells showed clonal growth by week 6 at 0.1 to 3.0 mg/kg.

Assay: immunoSEQ multiplex PCR; the TCRdb copy retains only in-frame clones and omits some. The sample carries some 11,000 clones, more than 70% recorded once. The chain carries TRBV27 and TRBJ2-5, with 10 bases matching TRBD1. The TCR originated in an adult with an advanced solid tumor such as melanoma, head and neck, liver or kidney cancer. Source: CD4+ or CD8+ T cells sorted from blood, taken in a trial of the OX40 agonist ivuxolimab. The chain's CDR3 is CASNPGQGLETQYF. Written as DNA, the CDR3 is TGTGCCAGCAATCCGGGACAGGGGTTGGAGACCCAGTACTTC.